This T cell receptor beta chain comes out of a study of beta chain features in type 1 diabetes. In its sample, this clone was seen a few times. Isolated RNA was reverse transcribed in full, so expressed TCRB transcripts were sequenced. Assay used: immunoSEQ multiplex PCR; TCRdb lists only in-frame clones, some missing. This repertoire shows 130,000 to 150,000 clones, around 8.7% found once; its top ten account for 0.68%. This CDR3 has 16 amino acids. Germline V gene lookup returns CDR1 MNHNY and CDR2 SVGAGI (reference sequence). V shed 3 bases, J shed 5 bases, and the junction held 10 bases outside the gene matches.

The sequence derives from a man between 18 and 35 years old in good health. Source material: central memory CD4+ T cells from blood. The chain carries TRBV6-6 and TRBJ1-1, with 9 bases identical to TRBD1. The CDR3 bases are TGTGCCAGCAGTTATTCACCGGGACAGGGTTTGACTGAAGCTTTCTTT. Translating gives CASSYSPGQGLTEAFF.